This T cell receptor beta chain was found in a study of blood T cells in healthy people across ages. The wider study: Per two T cells, about one barcoded beta molecule was captured through template switching.

The total RNA that was extracted per sample amounted to at least 5.5 micrograms. PCR was performed a second time for about 7 to 11 cycles using a sample-barcoded 5' primer and a J-beta primer mix. TCRdb re-called the 5' RACE reads with MiXCR, one entry per CDR3 protein. The sample contains about 1.4 million distinct CDR3 sequences, approximately 59% of which appear only once. CDR3 length equals 15 residues. V was cut by 6 bases and J by 6 bases, with 20 bases left in between. The germline V gene has CDR1 SGHVS and CDR2 FNYEAQ. The sequenced material came from blood. This receptor was identified in a man aged 18 to 30 in good health. The rearrangement joins TRBV7-6 to TRBJ1-2; TRBD1 might be the D (6 bases). CDR3 nucleotide sequence: TGTGCCAGCAGTAACCGGGACATTAATCGGGATGGCTACACCTTC. Protein product: CASSNRDINRDGYTF. Full variable domain (remainder filled in from reference TRBV7-6 and TRBJ1-2): GAGVSQSPRYKVTKRGQDVALRCDPISGHVSLYWYRQALGQGPEFLTYFNYEAQQDKSGLPNDRFSAERPEGSISTLTIQRTEQRDSAMYRCASSNRDINRDGYTFGSGTRLTVV.